This entry lists 13 T cell receptor beta chains sequenced from one sample in a study of human T cells and chemical hapten exposure. Time point in this sample: pre-sensitization, week 0. Treatment: therapeutic diphenylcyclopropenone sensitization with weekly scalp DPC. TCRdb recomputed calls from the RACE reads with MiXCR, one row per CDR3 protein. This sample carries more than 85,000 distinct CDR3 sequences, 8.5% of them seen once, and the ten largest clones take 2.6%. The sample was whole blood, taken in connection with sensitization to the hapten diphenylcyclopropenone (DPC). The receptors shown here come from a man in his forties with alopecia areata. Some clones in this sample may be carry-over from other donors' samples.

The chain combines TRBV7-8 with TRBJ2-4; TRBD2 aligns across 7 bases. Germline lookup yields CDR1 SGHVS and CDR2 FQNEAQ. CDR3 length: 15 amino acids. V dropped 5 bases and J dropped 3; count of bases not matched to a gene: 7. In DNA form, the CDR3 reads TGTGCCAGCAGCCCAACCACTAGCGTCAAAAACATTCAGTACTTC. Residues: CASSPTTSVKNIQYF.

The chain recombines TRBV12-3 or TRBV12-4 with TRBJ2-7; TRBD1 aligns across 7 bases. The CDR3 consists of 12 residues. Germline trimming cut 5 bases from V and 4 bases from J; bases unmatched to any gene: 2. The CDR3 loop is CASSKTGYEQYF. In DNA form, the CDR3 reads TGTGCCAGCAGTAAGACAGGGTACGAGCAGTACTTC.

The chain recombines TRBV28 with TRBJ2-7, with a weak D call TRBD2 (6 bases). The CDR3 consists of 12 residues. Trimming left V 3 bases short and J 6 bases short, with 9 bases between. The germline gives CDR1 MDHEN, CDR2 SYDVKM. The CDR3: CASSLGGTEQYF. In nucleotides, the CDR3 is TGTGCCAGCAGTTTGGGCGGGACCGAGCAGTACTTC.

In this sample, this clonotype turned up many times. The genes are TRBV7-2 and TRBJ2-7, with D possibly matching TRBD1 (5 bases). CDR1 is SGHTA, CDR2 FQGNSA, per germline. The V and J ends lost 3 bases and 4 bases respectively, with 13 bases between them. The CDR3 loop spans 14 amino acids. The CDR3 loop reads CASSLEQVHYEQYF. CDR3 DNA: TGTGCCAGCAGCTTGGAACAGGTCCATTACGAGCAGTACTTC.

The rearrangement uses TRBV7-2 and TRBJ2-3; D remains ambiguous. This CDR3 comprises 16 residues. Looked up from germline, CDR1 is SGHTA and CDR2 is FQGNSA. The ends were cut back, 5 bases at V and 1 base at J, with 16 bases in the middle. CDR3: CASSPLLPRGTDTQYF. The CDR3 region has the DNA TGTGCCAGCAGCCCGCTTTTACCCCGGGGCACAGATACGCAGTATTTT.

The rearrangement links TRBV30 to TRBJ2-5, with D hard to call. CDR3 length: 10 amino acids. Germline V gene lookup returns CDR1 GTSNPN and CDR2 SVGIG (reference sequence). V was shortened by 2 bases and J by 5 bases, with 3 bases between the two germline ends. CDR3 sequence: CAWSQETQYF. CDR3 DNA: TGTGCCTGGAGTCAGGAGACCCAGTACTTC.

This clonotype has ten or more counts. This chain links TRBV20-1 with TRBJ2-1; the D is unclear. The germline gives CDR1 DFQATT, CDR2 SNEGSKA (reference sequence). V was shortened by 5 bases and J by 5 bases, with 19 bases between the two germline ends. The CDR3 contains 15 residues. The CDR3 DNA sequence: TGCAGTGCTGGAGTAGCAGAAATTACGAACAATGAGCAGTTCTTC. It specifies CSAGVAEITNNEQFF.

This clonotype was seen repeatedly, ten times or more. The chain carries TRBV6-2 or TRBV6-3 and TRBJ2-3; D is unresolved. Germline assignment: CDR1 MNHEY and CDR2 SVGEGT. Trimming cost V 7 bases and J 5 bases, with 7 bases left between them. The CDR3 covers 11 residues. The CDR3, as DNA: TGTGCCAGCAATTTTGGAGATACGCAGTATTTT. Translation: CASNFGDTQYF.

The gene calls are TRBV7-2 and TRBJ1-2; D remains ambiguous. Per germline, CDR1 SGHTA and CDR2 FQGNSA. The V gene lost 1 base and the J gene lost 7 bases, with 10 bases spanning the gap. This CDR3 comprises 13 residues. CDR3: CASSLGNRVGYTF. CDR3 coding DNA: TGTGCCAGCAGCTTAGGCAATCGCGTTGGCTACACCTTC.

This clonotype was seen ten or more times. The rearrangement joins TRBV18 to TRBJ1-1; 8 positions match TRBD1. V was pared by 3 bases and J by 1 base, with 4 bases of the junction left unmatched. Germline V CDR1 and CDR2: KGHSH, LQKENI. The CDR3 covers 15 residues. The DNA for the CDR3 is TGTGCCAGCTCACCCGGACAGGGATCGAACACTGAAGCTTTCTTT. As protein: CASSPGQGSNTEAFF.

The table lists this clonotype with a few counts. The chain uses TRBV7-9 and TRBJ1-2, with a weak D call TRBD1 (6 bases). Trimming took 1 base from V and 4 from J, leaving 16 bases between them. The CDR3 sequence is 16 residues long. Germline lookup yields CDR1 SEHNR and CDR2 FQNEAQ (reference sequence). This chain's CDR3 is CASSLGLGGNVYGYTF. Here the CDR3 DNA reads TGTGCCAGCAGCTTAGGATTGGGGGGCAATGTCTATGGCTACACCTTC.

This clonotype was recorded a few times. V gene TRBV11-2 combines with J gene TRBJ2-3; 7 bases are shared with TRBD1. J lost 2 bases, V lost 3 bases, and 2 bases had no gene match. CDR3 length: 14 amino acids. CDR1 and CDR2 (germline): SGHAT, FQNNGV. The CDR3 here is CASSLGQLTDTQYF. The CDR3 DNA reads as TGTGCCAGCAGCTTGGGACAGCTCACAGATACGCAGTATTTT.

This clonotype was detected a few times. The rearrangement uses TRBV28 and TRBJ2-1, with D unclear. The CDR3 runs to 15 residues. Between the trimmed V and J ends, which lost 3 bases and 0 bases, there was a span of 9 bases. CDR1 and CDR2 from the germline V gene are MDHEN and SYDVKM. CDR3: CASSFGGNSYNEQFF. CDR3 coding DNA: TGTGCCAGCAGTTTTGGTGGGAACTCCTACAATGAGCAGTTCTTC.